What follows describes a single T cell receptor beta chain. Its antigen is still unknown. The data were taken from a study of T cells expressing NK-cell markers. Study-level findings and limits: Nothing established the HCMV specificity of expanded NKG2C+ T cell clones.

Germline CDR1 SQVTM, CDR2 ANQGSEA. The CDR3 runs 12 residues. Reanalyzing the 5' RACE reads, TCRdb keeps one entry per CDR3 protein, without DNA. The sample yields 500,000 or so distinct CDR3 sequences, of which the top ten take up less than 4.5%. The sequenced material came from blood T cells: a sorted CD56 or NKG2C T cell subset, CD4+ or CD8+ T cells, or bulk PBMC T cells (not recorded which). The chain is built from TRBV29-1 and TRBJ2-5. The TCR sequence derives from a man between 18 and 29 years old in good health. The CDR3 loop is CSVDRDQETQYF.